This T cell receptor (beta chain) was observed in a study of shared clonotypes between healthy human individuals (dated by TCRdb to 2020 to 2022). About the investigation overall: Three men and a couple of women, aged 18 to 49 years, made up the cohort. For each donor, three plates each were used for CD4 naive and CD4 memory, two plates were used for CD8 naive, and one plate was used for CD8 memory. The study deeply sequenced blood TCR repertoires of several healthy adults to estimate repertoire size and the extent of clonotype sharing between individuals. To increase sequencing depth and limit assay-specific biases, TCR repertoire library preparation and sequencing were carried out by different laboratories using diverse techniques. Per donor, leukapheresis produced somewhere between about 0.94 and 10 billion PBMCs. The paper as a whole reports these results and caveats: Pairwise subsampling indicated that sequencing depth was expected to affect the degree of clonotype sharing among donors. When a few donors were compared, the shared fraction of clonotypes was 5% to 6.5% for naive CD4, more than 3% for naive CD8, 2.3% for memory CD4, and 0.35% to 0.5% for memory CD8. Rarefaction of sorted-subset datasets indicated incomplete sequencing despite the large sequencing depth. Compared with non-shared clonotypes, the clonotypes found in all four sorted-subset donors had higher generation probabilities. Sampling was restricted to blood, and TCR repertoires in tissues likely differ from the TCR repertoires found in blood. Because the study included only a small number of donors, the genetic and exposure-history diversity represented was limited. Larger estimated clonotype richness was generally found for naive subsets than for memory subsets.

The donors were healthy, HIV-negative adults with no recently reported acute infections or vaccinations. Every donor was a Caucasian adult residing in Nashville, Tennessee, USA. CD4+ T cells were enriched through magnetic negative selection, after which naive cells were positively selected on CD45RA and the remaining negative fraction served as the memory subset. Blood was obtained by leukapheresis, after which PBMCs were separated by Ficoll-Histopaque density gradient centrifugation and cryopreserved in liquid nitrogen vapor phase. Purity and quantity of every magnetically sorted T cell population were checked by analytical flow cytometry. Genomic DNA was isolated from each sorted fraction and quantified by UV absorbance on a Nanodrop 2000c. Using the deep immunoSEQ assay, multiplex PCR amplified TCR CDR3 regions from genomic DNA. Extracted genomic DNA from each cell subset was spread evenly across all wells of several immunoSEQ 96-well plates, with each plate serving as a replicate. For sorted subsets, around 200 ng genomic DNA, equal to about 30,000 T cell genomes, was loaded into each replicate PCR. Purified libraries were quantified with a Qubit 3.0 fluorometer, sized on a Bioanalyzer 2100, and re-quantified with the KAPA Library Quantification kit. Every immunoSEQ 96-well plate was sequenced on a dedicated single-read 150-cycle Illumina NextSeq 550 flow cell. The study's processing was this. The immunoSEQ output contained only junctional sequences without quality scores, so filtering could not match that applied to full-length reads. Sequences were annotated with PyIR, a Python wrapper for IgBLAST v1.9, using IMGT germline references to assign V/J genes and CDR3. Reads with weak V/J assignments (E-value above 1e-6), missing CDR3, stop codons, out-of-frame junctions, or ambiguous translated residues were removed. A V3J clonotype was defined by an identical inferred V gene, J gene, and CDR3 amino acid sequence. The percentage overlap between two repertoires was calculated by dividing the number of shared unique clonotypes by the size of the smaller repertoire. Three approaches were used to assess repertoire richness: RTK rarefaction, the Chao1 estimator, and Recon v2.1 estimates of unobserved clonotypes. OLGA was used to compute generation probabilities for all TCRbeta clonotypes that the gDNA method yielded from a handful of donors. TCRdb provides this immuneACCESS table in a form limited to in-frame rearrangements. Some clones are lacking; in checked studies, under half of them reflect an unresolved V gene, and why the rest are absent is not known. That table is the source of V, J and clone size, and D and trimming were worked out from the DNA. The sample has about 1 million clones on record, around 76% of them singletons. Around 1.5% of the sample is held by the ten biggest clonotypes.

Regarding this clone: Its target antigen remains unknown. Base qualities are not at hand, and no much larger clone is one base apart.

Reading from cysteine to phenylalanine, the CDR3 counts 12 amino acids. CDR3 DNA is the only sequence kept; it has 36 bases, read in frame from the first base. From the germline V gene, CDR1 is SGHDT and CDR2 is YYEEEE. The trim is 7 bases for V and 5 bases for J, with a gap of 9 bases between the germline ends. The chain is encoded by TRBV5-6 joined to TRBJ2-2; 7 matching bases give a weak D call of TRBD2. The receptor's source is a man aged 18-30 years in good health. The material sequenced was memory CD4+ T cells sorted from blood. What this sample's cell subset or site label stands for: CD45RA-negative fraction. The DNA reads as follows: TGTGCCAGCGGGAGGGGGACCGGGGAGCTGTTTTTT. Its translation is CASGRGTGELFF.